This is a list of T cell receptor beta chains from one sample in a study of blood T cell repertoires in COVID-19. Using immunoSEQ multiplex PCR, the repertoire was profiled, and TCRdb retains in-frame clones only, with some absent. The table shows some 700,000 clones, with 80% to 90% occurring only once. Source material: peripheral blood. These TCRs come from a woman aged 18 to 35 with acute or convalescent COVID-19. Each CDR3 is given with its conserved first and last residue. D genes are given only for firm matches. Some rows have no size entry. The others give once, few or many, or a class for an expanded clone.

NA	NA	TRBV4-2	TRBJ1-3	CASSQVTSAGNTIYF
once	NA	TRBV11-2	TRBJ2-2	CASSPLRSTGELFF
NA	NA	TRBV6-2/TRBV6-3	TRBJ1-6	CASSLGSGSPLHF
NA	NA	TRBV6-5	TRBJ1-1	CASSSPGMNTEAFF
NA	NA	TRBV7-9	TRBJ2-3	CASSPPWSTQYF
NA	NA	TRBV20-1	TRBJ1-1	CSASWQGSTEAFF
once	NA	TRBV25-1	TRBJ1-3	CASSSGLSGNTIYF
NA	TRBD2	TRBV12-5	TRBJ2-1	CASGSPGLAGGAVNEQFF
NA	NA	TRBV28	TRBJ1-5	CASSLWGTPDQPQHF
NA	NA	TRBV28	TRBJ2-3	CASSLSSASDTQYF
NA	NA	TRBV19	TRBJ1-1	CASSILGEWGVLNTEAFF
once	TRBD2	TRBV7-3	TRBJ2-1	CASSSPGLAGGEQFF
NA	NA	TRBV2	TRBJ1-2	CASSRWKGDYGYTF
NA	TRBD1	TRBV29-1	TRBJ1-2	CSVLEDRARNYGYTF
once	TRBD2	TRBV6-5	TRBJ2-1	CASSYSRAGGMNEQFF
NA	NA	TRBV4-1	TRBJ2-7	CASSQDQGEWSSYEQYF
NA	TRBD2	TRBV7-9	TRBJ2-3	CASSPAGGAADTQYF
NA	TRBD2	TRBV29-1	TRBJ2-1	CSVDLGSGGVDEQFF
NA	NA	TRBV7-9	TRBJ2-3	CASSLGSQNTDTQYF
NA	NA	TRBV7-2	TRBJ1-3	CASSFNSVSGNTIYF
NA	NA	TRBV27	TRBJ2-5	CASSPQGGETQYF
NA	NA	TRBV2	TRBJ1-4	CASRDDLAGEKLFF
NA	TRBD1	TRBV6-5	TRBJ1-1	CASRTGAEAFF
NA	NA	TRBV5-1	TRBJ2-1	CASSLGNSDEQFF
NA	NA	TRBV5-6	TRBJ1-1	CASSLEWGGTEAFF
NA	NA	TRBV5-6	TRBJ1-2	CASSSDDRSPGFNYGYTF
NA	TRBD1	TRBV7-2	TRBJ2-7	CASSLHRGSYEQYF
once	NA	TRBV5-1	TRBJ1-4	CASSSGGEKLFF
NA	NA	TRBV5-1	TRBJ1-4	CASSSWTAPNEKLFF
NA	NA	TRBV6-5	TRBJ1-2	CASSQDPHGYTF
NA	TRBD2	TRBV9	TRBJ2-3	CASSTPLAGDTDTQYF
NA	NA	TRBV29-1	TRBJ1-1	CSVVAGATEAFF
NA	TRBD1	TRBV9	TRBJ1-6	CASSAEQGYNSPLHF
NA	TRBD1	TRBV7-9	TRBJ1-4	CASSLRGLNEKLFF
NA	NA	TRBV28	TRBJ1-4	CASRIPGGGGEKLFF
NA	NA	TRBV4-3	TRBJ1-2	CASSPFPDRTYGYTF
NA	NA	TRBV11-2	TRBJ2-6	CASSPLLAGWANVLTF
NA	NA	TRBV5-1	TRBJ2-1	CASSLQVNYNEQFF